The clone carrying this TCR beta chain came up a few times. Its antigen is not known. These data are taken from a study of long-term antiretroviral therapy in people with HIV. The run of the v3.0 immunoSEQ assay was at survey level. Measured with immunoSEQ multiplex PCR; TCRdb has only the in-frame clones, and not every one. The table records some 47,000 clones, nearly 95% of them present only once. The United States was where all participants with HIV were treated. Study-wide results and caveats: Controls exceeded HIV repertoires in CDR3 length range. Dominant in the repertoire at all time points were clones expanded before ART.

The receptor's source is a woman between 50 and 59 years old with HIV. The material was unsorted PBMCs, obtained 3.7 years after starting antiretroviral therapy.

The CDR3 protein is CASTHSGGNEQYF. DNA of the CDR3: TGTGCCAGTACCCATTCAGGGGGCAACGAGCAGTACTTC. The chain combines TRBV19 with TRBJ2-7; 8 bases are a match to TRBD1. The CDR3 spans 13 residues. Germline V lookup: CDR1 LNHDA, CDR2 SQIVND (reference sequence). V gave up 7 bases and J gave up 5 bases; unmatched junction bases: 7.